A selection of T cell receptor beta chains follows, all from one sample in a study of blood T cells in healthy people across ages. MiXCR was run by TCRdb on the 5' RACE reads, yielding one entry per CDR3 protein. The sample consists of about 780,000 distinct CDR3 sequences, 62% of them appearing once. Specimen: blood. The source of these receptors is a man aged 25-40 years in good health. Each CDR3 is given with its conserved first and last residue. The D gene is left open where the match is weak. Some rows mark clone size as missing; the rest say once, few, many or name a class of expanded clone.

clone size,D gene,J gene,V gene,CDR3 protein,CDR3 DNA
NA,NA,TRBJ2-6,TRBV15,CATSRAISGANVLTF,TGTGCCACCAGCAGGGCAATCTCTGGGGCCAACGTCCTGACTTTC
NA,NA,TRBJ1-1,TRBV5-1,CASSSAAVSNTEAFF,TGCGCCAGCAGCTCAGCAGCGGTTTCCAACACTGAAGCTTTCTTT
few,TRBD1,TRBJ2-7,TRBV28,CASRTRDRDYEQYF,TGTGCCAGCAGAACCCGGGACAGAGACTACGAGCAGTACTTC
NA,NA,TRBJ1-6,TRBV2,CASSRWNNSPLHF,TGTGCCAGCTCTAGGTGGAATAATTCACCCCTCCACTTT
NA,NA,TRBJ1-1,TRBV5-1,CASSLAVGRGNTEAFF,TGCGCCAGCAGCTTGGCCGTCGGCAGGGGCAACACTGAAGCTTTCTTT
NA,NA,TRBJ2-1,TRBV20-1,CSARGQSYNEQFF,TGCAGTGCTAGAGGGCAGTCCTACAATGAGCAGTTCTTC
NA,TRBD2,TRBJ2-3,TRBV12-3/TRBV12-4,CASRPGLASYTDTQYF,TGTGCCAGCAGGCCGGGACTAGCGAGCTACACAGATACGCAGTATTTT
few,NA,TRBJ1-4,TRBV6-5,CASSPLRATNEKLFF,TGTGCCAGCAGTCCTCTCAGGGCAACTAATGAAAAACTGTTTTTT
NA,NA,TRBJ2-1,TRBV7-8,CASSLGNPLYNEQFF,TGTGCCAGCAGCTTAGGGAACCCTTTATACAATGAGCAGTTCTTC
once,TRBD2,TRBJ2-5,TRBV12-3/TRBV12-4,CASAAEREVETQYF,TGTGCCAGCGCGGCGGAACGGGAGGTGGAGACCCAGTACTTC
few,NA,TRBJ2-3,TRBV4-2,CASSQESSMPDTQYF,TGTGCCAGCAGCCAAGAGTCTAGCATGCCAGATACGCAGTATTTT
NA,NA,TRBJ2-1,TRBV20-1,CSAYSGFSYNEQFF,TGCAGTGCTTACTCGGGCTTCTCCTACAATGAGCAGTTCTTC
NA,NA,TRBJ2-7,TRBV15,CATSRETGRSFGYEQYF,TGTGCCACCAGCCGAGAGACAGGTCGGTCTTTCGGCTACGAGCAGTACTTC
NA,NA,TRBJ2-3,TRBV20-1,CSGLSTDTQYF,TGCAGTGGCTTGAGCACAGATACGCAGTATTTT
NA,NA,TRBJ1-1,TRBV4-3,CASSQAVTEAFF,TGCGCCAGCAGCCAAGCGGTCACTGAAGCTTTCTTT
NA,TRBD1,TRBJ2-3,TRBV7-2,CASSLTIPGQVFTDTQYF,TGTGCCAGCAGCTTAACGATTCCGGGACAGGTCTTCACAGATACGCAGTATTTT
NA,NA,TRBJ2-3,TRBV27,CASGASKADTQYF,TGTGCCAGTGGGGCCTCCAAGGCAGATACGCAGTATTTT
NA,TRBD1,TRBJ2-6,TRBV11-2,CASSAEQGAIFSGANVLTF,TGTGCCAGCAGCGCCGAACAGGGGGCTATTTTCTCTGGGGCCAACGTCCTGACTTTC
NA,NA,TRBJ2-3,TRBV5-6,CASTKQVTADTQYF,TGTGCCAGCACAAAACAGGTTACCGCAGATACGCAGTATTTT
NA,TRBD1,TRBJ2-7,TRBV6-1,CASSETGTGGFGQYF,TGTGCCAGCAGTGAAACAGGGACAGGTGGGTTCGGGCAGTACTTC